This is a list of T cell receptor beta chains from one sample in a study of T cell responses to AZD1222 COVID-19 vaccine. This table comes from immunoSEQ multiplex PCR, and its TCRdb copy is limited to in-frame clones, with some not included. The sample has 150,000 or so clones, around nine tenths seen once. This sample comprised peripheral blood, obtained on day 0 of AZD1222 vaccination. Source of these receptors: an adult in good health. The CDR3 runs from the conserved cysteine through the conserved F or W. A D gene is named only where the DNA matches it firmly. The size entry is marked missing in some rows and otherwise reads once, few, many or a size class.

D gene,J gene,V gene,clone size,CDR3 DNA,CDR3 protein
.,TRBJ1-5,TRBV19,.,TGTGCCAGTAGTGAAGGACACCTCAATCAGCCCCAGCATTTT,CASSEGHLNQPQHF
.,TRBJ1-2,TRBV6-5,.,TGTGCCAGCAGTTACGGACGGAGTAACTATGGCTACACCTTC,CASSYGRSNYGYTF
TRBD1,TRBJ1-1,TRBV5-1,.,TGCGCCGCTAGGGGGCCGGGAAACACTGAAGCTTTCTTT,CAARGPGNTEAFF
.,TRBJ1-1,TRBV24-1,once,TGTGCCACCAGTGAGGGGACCACTGAAGCTTTCTTT,CATSEGTTEAFF
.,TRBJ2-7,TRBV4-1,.,TGCGCCAGCAGCCAAGTGGGCTTAAACGAGCAGTACTTC,CASSQVGLNEQYF
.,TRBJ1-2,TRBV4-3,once,TGCGCCAGCAGCCAAGAGATGTGGGGAGGCTACACCTTC,CASSQEMWGGYTF
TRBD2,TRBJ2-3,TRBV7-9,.,TGTGCCAGCAGCCCGACGGGGGGGAGCGGGGCAGATACGCAGTATTTT,CASSPTGGSGADTQYF
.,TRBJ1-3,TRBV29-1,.,TGCAGCGCTCAGGAATCCTCTGGAAACACCATATATTTT,CSAQESSGNTIYF
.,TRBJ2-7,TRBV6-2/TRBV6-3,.,TGTGCCAGCAGTTATTGGGGGGGACACTACGAGCAGTACTTC,CASSYWGGHYEQYF
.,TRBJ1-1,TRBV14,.,TGTGCCAGCAGCCCACAGCCGAACACTGAAGCTTTCTTT,CASSPQPNTEAFF
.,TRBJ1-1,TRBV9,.,TGTGCCAGCAGCGTAGAGGCAGGGTCGATCACTGAAGCTTTCTTT,CASSVEAGSITEAFF
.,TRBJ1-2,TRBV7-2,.,TGTGCCAGCAGCTCACAGCTTAACTATGGCTACACCTTC,CASSSQLNYGYTF
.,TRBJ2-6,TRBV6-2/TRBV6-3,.,TGTGCCAGCAGTTCCACAGGCCAACTCGCTTCTGGGGCCAACGTCCTGACTTTC,CASSSTGQLASGANVLTF
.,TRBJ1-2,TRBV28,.,TGTGCCAGCAGACCCGGACAGTTTTATGGCTACACCTTC,CASRPGQFYGYTF
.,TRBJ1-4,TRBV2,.,TGTGCCAGCAATCTACTACAGGGAGGAATTAATGAAAAACTGTTTTTT,CASNLLQGGINEKLFF
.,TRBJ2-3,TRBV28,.,TGTGCCAGCAAAGACTCTACAGATACGCAGTATTTT,CASKDSTDTQYF
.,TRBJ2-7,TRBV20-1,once,TGCAGTGCTAGGCCTGACTACGAGCAGTACTTC,CSARPDYEQYF
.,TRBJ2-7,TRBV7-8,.,TGTGCCAGCAGCTTAAGACTTGGCGGCTACGAGCAGTACTTC,CASSLRLGGYEQYF
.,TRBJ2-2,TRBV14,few,TGTGCCAGCAGCCAGGCGACTTATAACACCGGGGAGCTGTTTTTT,CASSQATYNTGELFF
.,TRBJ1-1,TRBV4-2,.,TGTGCCAGCAGCCCGACAGGCACTGAAGCTTTCTTT,CASSPTGTEAFF
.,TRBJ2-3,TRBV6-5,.,TGTGCCAGCAGTTACGGGCTAGAAACAGATACGCAGTATTTT,CASSYGLETDTQYF
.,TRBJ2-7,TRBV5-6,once,TGTGCCAGCAGCTTGTATCAACCGGGTGGAAGCTCCTACGAGCAGTACTTC,CASSLYQPGGSSYEQYF
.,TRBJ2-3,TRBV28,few,TGTGCCAGCAGTTTATCACAGGCTAGCACAGATACGCAGTATTTT,CASSLSQASTDTQYF
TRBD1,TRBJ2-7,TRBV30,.,TGTGCCTGGAGTGTAAAGGGGACAGGGGGTTACGAGCAGTACTTC,CAWSVKGTGGYEQYF
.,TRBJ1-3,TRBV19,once,TGTGCCAGTACCCCGCTGAGCTCTGGAAACACCATATATTTT,CASTPLSSGNTIYF
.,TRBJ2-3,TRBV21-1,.,TGTGCCAGCAGCAAAGGGCCCCCCGAAAGCAGCACAGATACGCAGTATTTT,CASSKGPPESSTDTQYF
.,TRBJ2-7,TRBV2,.,TGTGCCAGCAGTCCAAGGGGGAGGGGTCCCACCTACGAGCAGTACTTC,CASSPRGRGPTYEQYF
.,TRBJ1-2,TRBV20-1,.,TGCAGTGCTAGACTGGACTATGGCTACACCTTC,CSARLDYGYTF
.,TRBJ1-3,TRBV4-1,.,TGCGCCAGCAGCCAAGGTCTGGGGGCCTCTGGAAACACCATATATTTT,CASSQGLGASGNTIYF
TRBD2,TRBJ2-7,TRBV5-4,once,TGTGCCAGCAGCTTGAACAGCGGGAGGTCCTACGAGCAGTACTTC,CASSLNSGRSYEQYF
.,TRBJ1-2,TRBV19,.,TGTGCCAGTAGTATAGCGGCAGGGGACTATGGCTACACCTTC,CASSIAAGDYGYTF
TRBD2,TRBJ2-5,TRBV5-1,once,TGCGCCAGCAGCTTGGGGCTAGCGGGATCAGAGACCCAGTACTTC,CASSLGLAGSETQYF
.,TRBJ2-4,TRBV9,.,TGTGCCAGCAGCGTAGGCCCCCTGGGGTGGAGGGACCTAAACATTCAGTACTTC,CASSVGPLGWRDLNIQYF
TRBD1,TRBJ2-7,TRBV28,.,TGTGCCAGCAGTCTTGGGGGGACAGGGGAGTATGAGCAGTACTTC,CASSLGGTGEYEQYF
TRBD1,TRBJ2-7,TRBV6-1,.,TGTGCCAGCAGTGAACCCGACAGGGCAGGGCACGAGCAGTACTTC,CASSEPDRAGHEQYF
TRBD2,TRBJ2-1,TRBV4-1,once,TGCGCCAGCAGCCAAGAAGGGACTAGTCTGTTCAATGAGCAGTTCTTC,CASSQEGTSLFNEQFF
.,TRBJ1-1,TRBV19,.,TGTGCCAGTAGTTGGGACCTAGGAAACACTGAAGCTTTCTTT,CASSWDLGNTEAFF
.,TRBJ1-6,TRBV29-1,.,TGCAGCGTTGGGAGACAGACTCACACTCTATACTATAATTCACCCCTCCACTTT,CSVGRQTHTLYYNSPLHF
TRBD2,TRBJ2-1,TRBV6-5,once,TGTGCCAGCAGTTACGGGGCTAGCGGGTACAATGAGCAGTTCTTC,CASSYGASGYNEQFF
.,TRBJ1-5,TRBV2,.,TGTGCCAGCACCACCCAAGGAGGAGGAAGCAATCAGCCCCAGCATTTT,CASTTQGGGSNQPQHF
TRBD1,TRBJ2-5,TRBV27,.,TGTGCCAGCAGTTTACAGGGGGCGCGGGAGACCCAGTACTTC,CASSLQGARETQYF
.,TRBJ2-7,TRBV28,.,TGTGCCAGCAGTTTACTCACGGGCGAGCAGTACTTC,CASSLLTGEQYF
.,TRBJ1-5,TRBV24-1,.,TGTGCCACCAGTGACGCCCGGGACGGAGCCTTAAATCAGCCCCAGCATTTT,CATSDARDGALNQPQHF
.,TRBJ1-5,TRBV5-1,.,TGCGCCAGCAGCTTGGGGGCGGGCAATCAGCCCCAGCATTTT,CASSLGAGNQPQHF
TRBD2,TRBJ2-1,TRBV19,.,TGTGCCAGTAGTAGAGGAGTTAGCGGGAGCTACAATGAGCAGTTCTTC,CASSRGVSGSYNEQFF
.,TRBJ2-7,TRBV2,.,TGTGCCAGCAGTGGGACTTTTGGGGCCAGCGAGCAGTACTTC,CASSGTFGASEQYF
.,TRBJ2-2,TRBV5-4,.,TGTGCCAGCAGCTTGGGGAGGGCCCTAACCGGGGAGCTGTTTTTT,CASSLGRALTGELFF
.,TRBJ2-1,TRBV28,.,TGTGCCAGCAGTTTATCGGCCAGGGTCAACAATGAGCAGTTCTTC,CASSLSARVNNEQFF
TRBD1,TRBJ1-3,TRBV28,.,TGTGCCAGCACAACAGGGGGCTCTGGAAACACCATATATTTT,CASTTGGSGNTIYF
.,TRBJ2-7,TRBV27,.,TGTGCCAGCAGTAACTCCAAACAGAAAAGCTCCTACGAGCAGTACTTC,CASSNSKQKSSYEQYF